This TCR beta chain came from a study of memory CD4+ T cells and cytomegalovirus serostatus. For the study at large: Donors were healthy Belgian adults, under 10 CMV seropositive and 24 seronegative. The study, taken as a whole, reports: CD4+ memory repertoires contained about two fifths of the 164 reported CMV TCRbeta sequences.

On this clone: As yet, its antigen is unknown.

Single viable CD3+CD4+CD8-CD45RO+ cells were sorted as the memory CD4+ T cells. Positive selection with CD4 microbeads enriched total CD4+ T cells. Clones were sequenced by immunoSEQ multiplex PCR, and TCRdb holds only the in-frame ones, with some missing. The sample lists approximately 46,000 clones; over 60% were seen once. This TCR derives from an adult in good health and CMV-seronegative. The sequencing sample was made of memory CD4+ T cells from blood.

The CDR3 loop is CAWSALARTGELFF. For the CDR3, the DNA is TGTGCCTGGAGTGCTCTGGCGCGCACCGGGGAGCTGTTTTTT. The chain recombines TRBV30 with TRBJ2-2; D is uncertain. Trimming left V 1 base short and J 4 bases short, with 10 bases between. CDR1 GTSNPN and CDR2 SVGIG come from the germline V gene (reference sequence). CDR3 length equals 14 residues.